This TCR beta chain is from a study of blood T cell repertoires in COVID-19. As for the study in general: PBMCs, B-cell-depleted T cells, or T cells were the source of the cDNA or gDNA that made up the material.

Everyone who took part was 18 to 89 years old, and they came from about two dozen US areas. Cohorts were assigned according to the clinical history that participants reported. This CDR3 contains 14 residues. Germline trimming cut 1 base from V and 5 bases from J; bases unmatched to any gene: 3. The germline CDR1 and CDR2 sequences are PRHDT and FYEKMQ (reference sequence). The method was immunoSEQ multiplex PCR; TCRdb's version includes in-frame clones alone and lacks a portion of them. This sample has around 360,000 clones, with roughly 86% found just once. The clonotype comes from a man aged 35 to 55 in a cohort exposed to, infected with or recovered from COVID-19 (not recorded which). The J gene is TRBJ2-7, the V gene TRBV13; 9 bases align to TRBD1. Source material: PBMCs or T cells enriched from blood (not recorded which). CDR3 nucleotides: TGTGCCAGCAGCTTAGCGGACAGGGGAGACGAGCAGTACTTC. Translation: CASSLADRGDEQYF.